This T cell receptor (beta chain) is drawn from a study of shared clonotypes between healthy human individuals. Study-wide context: Those who served as donors were a couple of women and three men between the ages of 18 and 49.

The CDR3 contains 16 residues. V lost 3 bases to trimming and J lost 2 bases, with 14 bases between them. Germline loops: CDR1 MDHEN, CDR2 SYDVKM. Donors had no recently reported acute infections or vaccinations and were HIV-negative. Among the donors, all were Caucasian adults who lived in Nashville, Tennessee. Replicate PCRs run on unsorted PBMC used 300 ng DNA, which was approximately 30,000 T cell genomes. Data came from immunoSEQ multiplex PCR; TCRdb stores just in-frame clones and leaves some out. The sample contains roughly 480,000 clones, 65% to 80% of which appear only once. The genes are TRBV28 and TRBJ1-5; no reliable D call. The sequenced sample consisted of PBMCs. This receptor was obtained from a middle-aged woman in good health. Some clones in this sample may be carry-over from other donors' samples. The CDR3: CASSFPFGYGNQPQHF. The CDR3 DNA reads TGTGCCAGCAGTTTCCCCTTCGGGTATGGCAATCAGCCCCAGCATTTT.